The 12 T cell receptor beta chains below were found in one sample sequenced in a study of cytomegalovirus exposure and HLA in healthy donors (dated by TCRdb to the late 2010s). Library prep was done by the immunoSEQ multiplex PCR assay. TCRdb holds this immuneACCESS table with in-frame rearrangements only. Some clones are missing; in checked studies, unresolved V genes explain under half, and the rest has no known cause. For this sample the table gives about 240,000 clones, of which about 86% were detected only once. The ten largest clones add up to about 3% of the sample. Material for sequencing was PBMCs. Every receptor here comes from a man aged 18 to 29 in good health and CMV-seronegative.

This chain joins TRBV28 and TRBJ2-2; D uncertain. The CDR3 runs 13 residues. Germline values: CDR1 MDHEN, CDR2 SYDVKM. Trimming took off 4 bases at V and 0 bases at J, with 3 bases between the two ends. CDR3: CASSSTNTGELFF. The CDR3 nucleotides are TGTGCCAGCAGTTCTACGAACACCGGGGAGCTGTTTTTT.

This clone was seen a handful of times. This chain links TRBV5-1 with TRBJ1-6; the D is unclear. Germline CDR1 SGHRS, CDR2 YFSETQ. This CDR3 region has 12 residues. Trimming shortened V by 4 bases and J by 11 bases, and 10 bases separated the two germline ends. CDR3 amino acids: CASSPGGPPLHF. In DNA, the CDR3 is TGCGCCAGCAGCCCCGGAGGGCCACCCCTCCACTTT. The whole variable domain, filled in from reference TRBV5-1 and TRBJ1-6, reads KAGVTQTPRYLIKTRGQQVTLSCSPISGHRSVSWYQQTPGQGLQFLFEYFSETQRNKGNFPGRFSGRQFSNSRSEMNVSTLELGDSALYLCASSPGGPPLHFGNGTRLTVT.

In the case of this clone: Relative to the germline gene, one junction end is altered; a read error may explain this. This chain links TRBV16 with TRBJ2-7; D is possibly TRBD1 (6 bases). The CDR3 covers 13 residues. The germline V gene has CDR1 KGHSY and CDR2 FQNENV. CDR3 residues: CASSQDTNQGYRF. The CDR3 nucleotides are TGTGCCAGCAGCCAAGACACGAACCAGGGGTATAGGTTC.

The V call is TRBV18, the J call TRBJ2-1, with D maybe TRBD1 (5 bases). There are 17 residues in the CDR3. V was cut by 1 base and J by 0 bases, with 13 bases left in between. The germline V gene has CDR1 KGHSH and CDR2 LQKENI. The CDR3 reads CASSPRGTLSSYNEQFF. DNA of the CDR3: TGTGCCAGCTCACCACGGGGCACATTGAGCTCCTACAATGAGCAGTTCTTC.

The chain employs TRBV28 and TRBJ1-5; no clear D. V was trimmed by 2 bases and J by 5 bases, leaving 10 bases between them. Germline V gene lookup returns CDR1 MDHEN and CDR2 SYDVKM. The CDR3 is 14 amino acids. The CDR3, as DNA: TGTGCCAGCAGTTTAACGTCACCAGATCAGCCCCAGCATTTT. Amino acids: CASSLTSPDQPQHF.

V gene TRBV15 combines with J gene TRBJ2-1, with 7 bases that match TRBD2. CDR3 length: 15 residues. With 4 bases clipped from V and 6 bases from J, the junction kept 9 bases outside the gene matches. Per germline, CDR1 LNHNV and CDR2 YYDKDF (reference sequence). Written as DNA, the CDR3 is TGTGCCACCAGCAAAACTAGCGCCTATCCCAATGAGCAGTTCTTC. It encodes CATSKTSAYPNEQFF.

V usage is TRBV27 and J usage is TRBJ1-5; TRBD1 agrees at 9 bases. The J segment lost 3 bases and the V segment lost 6 bases, leaving 6 bases of the junction unmatched. Germline assignment: CDR1 MNHEY and CDR2 SMNVEV (reference sequence). The CDR3 has 15 amino acids. The CDR3 DNA is TGTGCCAGCAGGCTGGGACAGGGAGACAATCAGCCCCAGCATTTT. Amino acids: CASRLGQGDNQPQHF.

CDR3 residues: CASSFGTGAYEQYF. The DNA for the CDR3 is TGTGCCAGCAGCTTTGGGACAGGGGCCTACGAGCAGTACTTC. This rearrangement joins TRBV14 to TRBJ2-7; 10 bases are a match to TRBD1. The germline V gene encodes CDR1 SGHDN and CDR2 FVKESK. Trimming at V came to 5 bases and at J to 2 bases, leaving 3 bases not matched to a gene. CDR3 length: 14 amino acids.

This chain connects TRBV28 to TRBJ1-5, with 8 bases that match TRBD1. The CDR3 totals 16 residues. V lost 5 bases and J lost 0; bases outside the gene matches: 6. The germline gives CDR1 MDHEN, CDR2 SYDVKM. The CDR3 sequence is CASSPRDRYSNQPQHF. The DNA for the CDR3 is TGTGCCAGCAGTCCAAGGGACAGGTATAGCAATCAGCCCCAGCATTTT.

There are a few counts of this clone. Given the absence of the conserved phenylalanine or tryptophan at the CDR3 end, a read error is likely. It is unclear where the CDR3 begins or ends on the DNA, so no DNA is shown, and the CDR3 is as TCRdb lists it. The chain combines TRBV5-6 with TRBJ2-7; the DNA was not used to check the table's D call, TRBD1. The V gene's germline CDR1 is SGHDT and CDR2 YYEEEE. The CDR3 length is 8 residues, termini included. The CDR3 sequence is CASSLVWL.

This chain uses TRBV1 with TRBJ1-2. TRBV1 is reported as a pseudogene. The CDR3 runs to 18 residues. The DNA of the CDR3 is TGCACCAGCAGCCAACGGGAGGGGGCAGGCGGAGAGAACTATGGCTACACCTTC. Encoded protein: CTSSQREGAGGENYGYTF.

The V call is TRBV30, the J call TRBJ2-7; 7 bases are shared with TRBD2. This CDR3 has 14 residues. Germline V CDR1 and CDR2: GTSNPN, SVGIG (reference sequence). V was clipped by 0 bases and J by 3 bases; unmatched bases: 5. The CDR3 here is CAWSVGTILYEQYF. The CDR3 DNA follows: TGTGCCTGGAGTGTCGGGACTATTCTCTACGAGCAGTACTTC.